The rows below give T cell receptor beta chains drawn from one sample of a study of CD8+ T cells in alopecia areata. Sequenced by immunoSEQ multiplex PCR; TCRdb stores in-frame clones only, minus some. The sample lists approximately 170,000 clones; roughly three fifths were seen once. The sequencing used CD4+ T cells sorted from blood, collected at week 4, from a patient treated with tofacitinib. These receptors originate from a human donor with alopecia areata. The CDR3 runs from the conserved cysteine through the conserved F or W. The D gene is left open where the match is weak. Rows may omit the clone size; those that give it use once, few, many or a size class.

-	13	TRBJ2-7	TRBV30	-	CAWSRGPSYEQYF	TGTGCCTGGAGTCGGGGGCCCTCCTACGAGCAGTACTTC
-	13	TRBJ2-3	TRBV29-1	few	CSGRDPETDTQYF	TGCAGCGGCCGGGACCCTGAAACAGATACGCAGTATTTT
-	15	TRBJ1-5	TRBV30	few	CAWSVAGVRNQPQHF	TGTGCCTGGAGTGTAGCGGGGGTTAGGAATCAGCCCCAGCATTTT
TRBD1	16	TRBJ1-2	TRBV4-3	few	CASSQDYGAGGYGYTF	TGCGCCAGCAGCCAAGATTATGGGGCAGGGGGCTATGGCTACACCTTC
TRBD1	16	TRBJ2-7	TRBV6-5	-	CASSYPGQRGVYEQYF	TGTGCCAGCAGTTACCCGGGACAGCGAGGGGTCTACGAGCAGTACTTC
-	12	TRBJ1-2	TRBV29-1	-	CSVADSGGGYTF	TGCAGCGTGGCTGACAGTGGTGGTGGCTACACCTTC
TRBD2	14	TRBJ2-4	TRBV6-1	few	CASSWTSGETVQYF	TGTGCCAGCAGTTGGACTAGCGGCGAAACAGTTCAGTACTTC
-	11	TRBJ1-1	TRBV29-1	few	CSVGGRAEAFF	TGCAGCGTTGGTGGTAGGGCTGAAGCTTTCTTT
-	15	TRBJ2-6	TRBV19	-	CASSISVGGANVLTF	TGTGCCAGTAGTATATCCGTTGGTGGGGCCAACGTCCTGACTTTC
-	14	TRBJ2-7	TRBV29-1	few	CSVLRGPSSYEQYF	TGCAGCGTTTTGCGGGGCCCTAGCTCCTACGAGCAGTACTTC
TRBD2	15	TRBJ2-1	TRBV30	few	CAWSVMGLPYNEQFF	TGTGCCTGGAGTGTGATGGGACTACCTTACAATGAGCAGTTCTTC
-	11	TRBJ2-5	TRBV6-6	-	CASKQGETQYF	TGTGCCAGCAAACAGGGAGAGACCCAGTACTTC
-	12	TRBJ2-1	TRBV5-4	-	CASRLDSTEQFF	TGTGCCAGCAGGTTGGACAGTACTGAGCAGTTCTTC
-	13	TRBJ2-3	TRBV29-1	-	CSVSHRGTDTQYF	TGCAGCGTTAGTCATAGGGGCACAGATACGCAGTATTTT
-	15	TRBJ1-2	TRBV30	-	CAWSVLSGRNYGYTF	TGTGCCTGGAGTGTACTCAGTGGACGGAACTATGGCTACACCTTC
-	16	TRBJ2-2	TRBV2	-	CASSPTSSAVTGELFF	TGTGCCAGCAGTCCTACTAGCTCGGCGGTCACCGGGGAGCTGTTTTTT
TRBD1	13	TRBJ1-5	TRBV6-6	few	CASSTQGNQPQHF	TGTGCCAGCAGTACACAGGGGAATCAGCCCCAGCATTTT
-	12	TRBJ1-2	TRBV25-1	-	CASIGGSYGYTF	TGTGCCAGCATCGGGGGCAGCTATGGCTACACCTTC
-	14	TRBJ2-5	TRBV5-1	-	CASSLAGNQETQYF	TGCGCCAGCAGCTTGGCCGGGAACCAAGAGACCCAGTACTTC
-	11	TRBJ2-5	TRBV29-1	few	CSVEPPETQYF	TGCAGCGTTGAACCACCAGAGACCCAGTACTTC
-	15	TRBJ1-5	TRBV19	-	CASSIGDRNNQPQHF	TGTGCCAGTAGTATAGGAGACCGAAACAATCAGCCCCAGCATTTT
-	12	TRBJ2-3	TRBV25-1	-	CASSVVGYTQYF	TGTGCCAGCAGTGTGGTGGGCTATACGCAGTATTTT
-	13	TRBJ1-2	TRBV30	-	CAWSVWTVYGYTF	TGTGCCTGGAGTGTCTGGACGGTCTATGGCTACACCTTC